This T cell receptor beta chain was observed in a study of PD-L1 blockade in urothelial cancer. General study points: Having blood TCR clonality under the median before treatment predicted better survival.

TCRdb's table, derived via immunoSEQ multiplex PCR, lists solely in-frame clones and lacks some. The top ten hold 3.9% of the sample, which has 45,000 to 50,000 clones, around 88% seen once. About this clone itself: Its antigen is not known.

Trimming removed 1 base at V and 3 bases at J, with 7 bases between. The CDR3 has 13 amino acids. Per the germline V gene, CDR1 is SGHVS and CDR2 is FQNEAQ. The sample in question was PBMCs, obtained around atezolizumab (anti-PD-L1) treatment. The V and J genes are TRBV7-8 and TRBJ2-7, with D tentatively TRBD1 (6 bases). The TCR comes from a man at least 80 years old with urothelial cancer. CDR3 nucleotide sequence: TGTGCCAGCAGCTTAGACAGGGTCTACGAGCAGTACTTC. The encoded protein is CASSLDRVYEQYF.